These 8 T cell receptor beta chains share one sample of origin, sequenced in a study of cytotoxic CD8 clonotypes in ibrutinib-treated CLL. Assay used: immunoSEQ multiplex PCR; TCRdb lists only in-frame clones, some missing. The sample holds 160,000 or so clones, more than 75% seen once. This specimen consisted of PBMCs, obtained after 12 months of ibrutinib treatment. The receptors were sampled from a human donor with chronic lymphocytic leukemia.

This rearrangement joins TRBV18 to TRBJ2-7; 8 bases match TRBD1. The CDR3 is 16 residues long. J lost 6 bases, V lost 6 bases, and 16 bases had no gene match. Germline V gives CDR1 KGHSH, CDR2 LQKENI. In nucleotides, the CDR3 is TGTGCCAGCTCCCCGCGACAGGGGTCTACCTTCAGCGAGCAGTACTTC. The encoded protein is CASSPRQGSTFSEQYF.

The chain couples TRBV10-3 to TRBJ1-5; no clear D gene. The V and J ends lost 10 bases and 3 bases respectively, with 13 bases between them. Germline lookup yields CDR1 ENHRY and CDR2 SYGVKD. This CDR3 is built from 13 residues. CDR3 amino acids: CATTGVVNQPQHF. CDR3 DNA: TGTGCCACCACTGGGGTGGTCAATCAGCCCCAGCATTTT.

V is TRBV6-5 and J is TRBJ1-1; 8 nucleotides agree with TRBD1. This CDR3 has 14 residues. V lost 6 bases to trimming and J lost 5 bases; unmatched junction nucleotides: 8. Germline CDR1 and CDR2: MNHEY and SVGAGI. The CDR3 loop reads CASSLGQGGTEAFF. In DNA, the CDR3 is TGTGCCAGCAGCTTAGGACAGGGTGGGACTGAAGCTTTCTTT.

V usage is TRBV18 and J usage is TRBJ2-1, with 7 bases that match TRBD1. The V gene end was trimmed by 3 bases and the J gene end by 7 bases; junction bases not matched to a gene: 12. This CDR3 comprises 16 residues. The germline V gene encodes CDR1 KGHSH and CDR2 LQKENI. CDR3 bases: TGTGCCAGCTCACCCGAACAGGGGAGACGCGGTAATGAGCAGTTCTTC. Encoded protein: CASSPEQGRRGNEQFF. Together with reference TRBV18 and TRBJ2-1, the CDR3 gives the full variable domain: NAGVMQNPRHLVRRRGQEARLRCSPMKGHSHVYWYRQLPEEGLKFMVYLQKENIIDESGMPKERFSAEFPKEGPSILRIQQVVRGDSAAYFCASSPEQGRRGNEQFFGPGTRLTVL.

This clone has just one count. The gene calls are TRBV28 and TRBJ1-3; D is possibly TRBD1 (5 bases). Germline CDR1 is MDHEN and CDR2 is SYDVKM. The V gene lost 10 bases and the J gene lost 1 base, with 14 bases spanning the gap. The CDR3 is made up of 14 amino acids. The CDR3 nucleotides read TGTGCCATAACGGCGGGGGGTTCTGGAAACACCATATATTTT. This codes for CAITAGGSGNTIYF. The full variable domain, its missing parts supplied by reference TRBV28 and TRBJ1-3, is DVKVTQSSRYLVKRTGEKVFLECVQDMDHENMFWYRQDPGLGLRLIYFSYDVKMKEKGDIPEGYSVSREKKERFSLILESASTNQTSMYLCAITAGGSGNTIYFGEGSWLTVV.

This clone was detected only a few times. This chain uses TRBV27 with TRBJ2-3; D may be TRBD1 or TRBD2 (6 bases each). CDR3 size: 17 residues. V was shortened by 6 bases and J by 0 bases, with 19 bases between the two germline ends. The germline gives CDR1 MNHEY, CDR2 SMNVEV (reference sequence). Here the CDR3 reads CASRMERWGASTDTQYF. CDR3 DNA sequence: TGTGCCAGCAGGATGGAGCGGTGGGGGGCTAGCACAGATACGCAGTATTTT.

This clone has more than one count but fewer than ten. The rearrangement uses TRBV7-9 and TRBJ1-2, with 8 bases that match TRBD1. The CDR3 is 13 amino acids. Germline-derived CDR1 and CDR2 are SEHNR and FQNEAQ (reference sequence). After removal of 3 bases from V and 6 bases from J, the junction contained 3 bases not matched to a gene. The CDR3 loop is CASSFGQGDGYTF. CDR3 coding DNA: TGTGCCAGCAGCTTTGGACAGGGCGATGGCTACACCTTC.

In this sample, this clone turned up once. This sequence joins TRBV19 and TRBJ2-1; D perhaps matches TRBD2 (6 bases). V shed 3 bases and J shed 2 bases, with 26 bases lying between them. Germline V gene data show CDR1 as LNHDA and CDR2 as SQIVND (reference sequence). The CDR3 has 20 amino acids. The CDR3 sequence is CASSISRRDSRSSPYNEQFF. CDR3 bases: TGTGCCAGTAGTATCTCAAGGCGGGACTCGCGCTCCTCACCCTACAATGAGCAGTTCTTC.